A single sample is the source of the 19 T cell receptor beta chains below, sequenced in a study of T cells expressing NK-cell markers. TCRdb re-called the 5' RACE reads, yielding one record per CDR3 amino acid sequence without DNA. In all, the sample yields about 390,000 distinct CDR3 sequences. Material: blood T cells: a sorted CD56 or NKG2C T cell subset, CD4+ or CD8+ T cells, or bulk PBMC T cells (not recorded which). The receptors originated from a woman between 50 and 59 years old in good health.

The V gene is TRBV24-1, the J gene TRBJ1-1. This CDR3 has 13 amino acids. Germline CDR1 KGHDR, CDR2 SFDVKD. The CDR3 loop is CATRRTKTGEAFF.

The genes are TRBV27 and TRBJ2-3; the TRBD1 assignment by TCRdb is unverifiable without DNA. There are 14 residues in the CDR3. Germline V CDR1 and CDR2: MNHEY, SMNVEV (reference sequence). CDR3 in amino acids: CASSPMDTTDTQYF.

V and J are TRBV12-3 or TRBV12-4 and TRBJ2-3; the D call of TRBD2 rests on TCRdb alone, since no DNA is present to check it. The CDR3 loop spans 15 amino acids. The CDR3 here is CASRGLAGGTDTQYF.

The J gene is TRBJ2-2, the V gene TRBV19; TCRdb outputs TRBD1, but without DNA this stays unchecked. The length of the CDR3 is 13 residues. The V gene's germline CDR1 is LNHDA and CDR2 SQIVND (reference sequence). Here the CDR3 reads CASSRAGVGELFF.

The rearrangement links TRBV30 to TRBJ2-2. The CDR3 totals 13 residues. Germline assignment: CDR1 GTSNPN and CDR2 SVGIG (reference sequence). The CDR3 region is CAWSVMSVGELFF.

The CDR3 sequence is CASSFLTSGIFTDTQYF. The rearrangement joins TRBV28 to TRBJ2-3. CDR3 length: 17 amino acids. Germline V CDR1 and CDR2: MDHEN, SYDVKM.

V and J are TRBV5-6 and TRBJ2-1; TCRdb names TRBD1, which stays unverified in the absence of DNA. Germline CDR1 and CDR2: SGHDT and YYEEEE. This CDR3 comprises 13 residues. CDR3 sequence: CASRMTGRGEQFF. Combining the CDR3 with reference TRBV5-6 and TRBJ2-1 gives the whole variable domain DAGVTQSPTHLIKTRGQQVTLRCSPKSGHDTVSWYQQALGQGPQFIFQYYEEEERQRGNFPDRFSGHQFPNYSSELNVNALLLGDSALYLCASRMTGRGEQFFGPGTRLTVL.

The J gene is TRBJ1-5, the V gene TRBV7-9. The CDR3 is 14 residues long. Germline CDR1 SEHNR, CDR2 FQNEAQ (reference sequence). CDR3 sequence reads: CASSSHGSNQPQHF.

CDR3 sequence: CASSYSRPEPEQYF. The V and J genes are TRBV6-6 and TRBJ2-7. The CDR3 has 14 residues. The V gene's germline CDR1 is MNHNY and CDR2 SVGAGI (reference sequence).

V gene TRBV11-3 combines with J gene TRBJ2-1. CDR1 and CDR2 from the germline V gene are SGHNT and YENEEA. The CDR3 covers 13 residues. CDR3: CASSLVRNGEQFF.

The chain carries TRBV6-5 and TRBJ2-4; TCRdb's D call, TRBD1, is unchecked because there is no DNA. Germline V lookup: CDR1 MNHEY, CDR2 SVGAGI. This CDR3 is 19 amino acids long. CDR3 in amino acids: CASSYSGRVGGPNGNIQYF.

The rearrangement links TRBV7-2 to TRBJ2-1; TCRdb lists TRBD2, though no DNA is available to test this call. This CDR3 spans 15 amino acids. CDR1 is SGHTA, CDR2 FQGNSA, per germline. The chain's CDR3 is CASSLATSGRAEQFF.

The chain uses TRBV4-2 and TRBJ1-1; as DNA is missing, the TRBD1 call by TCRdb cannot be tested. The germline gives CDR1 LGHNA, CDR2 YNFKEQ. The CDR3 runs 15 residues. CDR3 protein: CASSQGRGTNTEAFF.

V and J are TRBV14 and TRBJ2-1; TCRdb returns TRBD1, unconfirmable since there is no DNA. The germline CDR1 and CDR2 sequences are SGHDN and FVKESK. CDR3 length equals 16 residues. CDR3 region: CASSRFVGTGYNEQFF.

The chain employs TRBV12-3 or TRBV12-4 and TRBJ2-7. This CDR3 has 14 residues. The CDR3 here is CASKISGSAYEQYF.

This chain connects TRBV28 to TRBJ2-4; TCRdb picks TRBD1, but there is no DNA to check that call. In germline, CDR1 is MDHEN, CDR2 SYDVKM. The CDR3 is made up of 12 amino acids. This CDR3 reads CASRAGGNIQYF.

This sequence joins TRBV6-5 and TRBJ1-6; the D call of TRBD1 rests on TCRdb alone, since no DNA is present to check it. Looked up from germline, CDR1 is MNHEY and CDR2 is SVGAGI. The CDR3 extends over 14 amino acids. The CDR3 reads CASWKGAYNSPLHF.

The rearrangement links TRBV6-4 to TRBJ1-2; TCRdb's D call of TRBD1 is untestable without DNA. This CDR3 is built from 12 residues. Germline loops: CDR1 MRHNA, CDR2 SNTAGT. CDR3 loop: CASRGQAYGYTF.

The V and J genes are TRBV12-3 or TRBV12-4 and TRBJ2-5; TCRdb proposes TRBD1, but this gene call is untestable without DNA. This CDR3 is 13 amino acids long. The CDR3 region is CASSFGQGRTQYF.